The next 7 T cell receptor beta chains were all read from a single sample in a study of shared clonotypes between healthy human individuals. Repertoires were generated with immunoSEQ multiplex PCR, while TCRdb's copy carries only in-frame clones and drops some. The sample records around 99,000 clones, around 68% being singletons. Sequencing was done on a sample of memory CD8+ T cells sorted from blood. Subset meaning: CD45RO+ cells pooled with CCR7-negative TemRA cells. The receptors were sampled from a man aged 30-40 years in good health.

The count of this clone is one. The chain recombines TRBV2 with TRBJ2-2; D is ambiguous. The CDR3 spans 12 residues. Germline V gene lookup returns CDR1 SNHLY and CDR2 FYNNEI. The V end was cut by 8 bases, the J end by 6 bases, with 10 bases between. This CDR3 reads CASPTRSGELFF. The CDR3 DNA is TGTGCCAGCCCTACCCGGTCCGGGGAGCTGTTTTTT.

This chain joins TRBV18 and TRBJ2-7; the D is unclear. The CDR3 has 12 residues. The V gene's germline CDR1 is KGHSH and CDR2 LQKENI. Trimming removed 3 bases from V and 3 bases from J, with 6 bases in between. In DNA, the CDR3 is TGTGCCAGCTCACCTAGGTACTACGAGCAGTACTTC. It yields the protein CASSPRYYEQYF.

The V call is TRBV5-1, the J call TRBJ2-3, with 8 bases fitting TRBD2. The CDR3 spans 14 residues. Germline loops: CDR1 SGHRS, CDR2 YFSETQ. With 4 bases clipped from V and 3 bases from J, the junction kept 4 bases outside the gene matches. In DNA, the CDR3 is TGCGCCAGCAGCCAGGGACTAGAGACAGATACGCAGTATTTT. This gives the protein CASSQGLETDTQYF.

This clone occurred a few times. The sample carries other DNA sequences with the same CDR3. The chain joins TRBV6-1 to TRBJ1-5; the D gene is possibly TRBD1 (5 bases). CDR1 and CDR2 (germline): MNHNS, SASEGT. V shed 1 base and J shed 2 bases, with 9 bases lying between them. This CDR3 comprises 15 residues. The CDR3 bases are TGTGCCAGCAGTGAAGAAGGGGCGGGCAATCAGCCCCAGCATTTT. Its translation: CASSEEGAGNQPQHF.

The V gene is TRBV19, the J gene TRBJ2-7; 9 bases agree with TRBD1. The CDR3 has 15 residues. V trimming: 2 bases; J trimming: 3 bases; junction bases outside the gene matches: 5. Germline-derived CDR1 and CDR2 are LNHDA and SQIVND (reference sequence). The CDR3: CASSITGTGNYEQYF. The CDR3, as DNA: TGTGCCAGTAGTATAACCGGGACAGGGAACTACGAGCAGTACTTC.

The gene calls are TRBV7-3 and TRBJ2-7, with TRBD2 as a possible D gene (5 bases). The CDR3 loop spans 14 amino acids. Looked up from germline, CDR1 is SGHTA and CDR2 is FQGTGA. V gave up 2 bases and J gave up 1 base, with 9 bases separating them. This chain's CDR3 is CASSLAGWSYEQYF. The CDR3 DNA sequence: TGTGCCAGCAGCTTAGCGGGTTGGTCCTACGAGCAGTACTTC.

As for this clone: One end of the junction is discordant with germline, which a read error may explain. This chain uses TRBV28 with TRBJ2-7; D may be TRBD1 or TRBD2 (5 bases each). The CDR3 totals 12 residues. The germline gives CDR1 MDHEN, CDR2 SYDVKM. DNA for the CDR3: TGCGCGAGTGGGGGTAGGTCCTACGAGCAGTACTTC. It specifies CASGGRSYEQYF. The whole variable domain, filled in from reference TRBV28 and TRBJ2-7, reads DVKVTQSSRYLVKRTGEKVFLECVQDMDHENMFWYRQDPGLGLRLIYFSYDVKMKEKGDIPEGYSVSREKKERFSLILESASTNQTSMYLCASGGRSYEQYFGPGTRLTVT.